This entry lists 2 T cell receptor beta chains sequenced from one sample in a study of T cells in Graves' hyperthyroidism and ophthalmopathy (dated by TCRdb to the late 2010s). Library preparation was by multiplex PCR. Reads for this sample came from an Illumina HiSeq 2000. TCR beta CDR3 regions were amplified from RNA transcripts. The TCR CDR3 was subjected to a first round of RT-PCR using the HTBI primer set and the Qiagen OneStep RT-PCR kit. TCRdb passed the public sequencing reads through fastp at Q25 and MiXCR, retaining productive beta sequences. All rows with the same CDR3 protein become a single entry with the most common DNA and genes. The sample table lists 300,000 or so distinct CDR3 sequences, roughly 17% of them with a count of one. The top ten hold around a third of the sample. The sequenced sample was blood. All receptors derive from a man in his thirties or forties with Graves' hyperthyroidism.

This CDR3 reads CAISEYRANYGYTF. The CDR3 DNA follows: TGTGCCATCAGTGAGTACAGGGCCAACTATGGCTACACCTTC. The rearrangement uses TRBV10-3 and TRBJ1-2, with D perhaps TRBD1 (6 bases). The CDR3 runs 14 residues. The germline gives CDR1 ENHRY, CDR2 SYGVKD. Trimming took off 1 base at V and 2 bases at J, with 8 bases between the two ends.

V is TRBV5-8 and J is TRBJ2-4; the D call may be TRBD1 or TRBD2 (5 bases each). Germline CDR1 SGHTS, CDR2 YDEGEE. The CDR3 is made up of 15 amino acids. The V end lost 0 bases, the J end lost 7 bases, and 14 bases lay between the germline ends. In nucleotides, the CDR3 is TGTGCCAGCAGCTTGGCCGGGACCCCGCAGAACATTCAGTACTTC. Encoded protein: CASSLAGTPQNIQYF.